This T cell receptor beta chain was documented in a study of T cell responses to AZD1222 COVID-19 vaccine. Profiled with immunoSEQ multiplex PCR; TCRdb holds only in-frame clones, not every one. This table has 160,000 or so clones, almost 90% appearing once. Concerning this clone itself: Its antigen is not known.

Trimming removed 5 bases from V and 7 bases from J; junction bases left unmatched: 4. Germline assignment: CDR1 SGHTA and CDR2 FQGNSA. This CDR3 contains 14 residues. Study conclusions and caveats: Spike-specific TCR breadth and depth were elevated following two AZD1222 doses. Dominant at 160-218 and 743-854, vaccine-associated CD4 TCRs also spanned spike. Most donors were white British, females outnumbered males, and clonal diversity was possibly underestimated.

The sample in question was peripheral blood, obtained on day 0 of AZD1222 vaccination. The source of this sequence is an adult in good health. The chain joins TRBV7-2 to TRBJ1-4; 10 positions match TRBD1. DNA for the CDR3: TGTGCCAGCAGCCCGAGGACAGGGGGTGAAAAACTGTTTTTT. This gives the protein CASSPRTGGEKLFF.